This is a list of T cell receptor beta chains from one sample in a study of identifying expanded T cells in peripheral blood. Clones were sequenced by immunoSEQ multiplex PCR, and TCRdb holds only the in-frame ones, with some missing. Here the sample spans under 130,000 clones, around 89% being singletons. The sequencing input was blood. Source of these receptors: a person aged 18 to 75 in good health. CDR3s include the opening cysteine and the closing phenylalanine or tryptophan.

v_gene	j_gene	CDR3aa
TRBV5-1	TRBJ1-2	CASSLGEVIHGYTF
TRBV2	TRBJ1-1	CASSELALRDFVKTEAFF
TRBV5-6	TRBJ2-7	CASSLWASGGAPEQYF
TRBV11-2	TRBJ1-4	CASSLDSLKLFF
TRBV4-3	TRBJ2-7	CASSQEGTGHYEQYF
TRBV30	TRBJ1-5	CAWSRTGNQPQHF
TRBV5-1	TRBJ1-1	CASSSLNAEAFF
TRBV2	TRBJ1-2	CASSVTQVNYGYTF
TRBV9	TRBJ2-6	CASSVGSGTGFTGANVLTF
TRBV2	TRBJ1-5	CASSEYQPQHF
TRBV28	TRBJ1-1	CASSPSGIWNTEAFF
TRBV27	TRBJ1-2	CASSTRQGAIGYGYTF
TRBV7-2	TRBJ1-5	CASSLGGDQPQHF
TRBV6-5	TRBJ1-6	CASSLWGTNSPLHF
TRBV6-1	TRBJ1-4	CASSDIINAGPNEKLFF
TRBV4-1	TRBJ1-2	CASSQGTGDGYTF
TRBV4-1	TRBJ2-5	CASSQDRGQAKTQYF
TRBV6-6	TRBJ2-7	CASSRAGGPTYEQYF
TRBV2	TRBJ2-5	CASSEAHPKEKAQYF
TRBV6-5	TRBJ2-3	CASRPTGHTDTQYF
TRBV27	TRBJ1-2	CASSLNLNYGYTF
TRBV4-1	TRBJ2-7	CASSQDGAGAYEQYF
TRBV10-1	TRBJ2-5	CASQHPSSKETQYF
TRBV2	TRBJ2-5	CASHASGPQVETQYF
TRBV5-5	TRBJ2-3	CASSLEILPYTQYF